Following are 22 T cell receptor beta chains from one sample sequenced in a study of cytomegalovirus exposure and HLA in healthy donors. The PCR had 60 Vbeta and 13 Jbeta primers. The table came from immunoSEQ multiplex PCR; TCRdb's copy has only in-frame clones and leaves some out. Seen here are 150,000 to 180,000 clones, 79% observed once, and the top ten hold around 7.2%. The specimen sequenced was PBMCs. These receptors all come from a man under 40 in good health and CMV-seropositive.

This chain connects TRBV19 to TRBJ1-5; D is ambiguous. CDR1 and CDR2 from the germline V gene are LNHDA and SQIVND (reference sequence). The CDR3 consists of 14 residues. The germline V and J ends were trimmed by 3 bases and 1 base, with 7 bases remaining between them. This chain's CDR3 is CASSIMASNQPQHF. Written as DNA, the CDR3 is TGTGCCAGTAGTATCATGGCCAGCAATCAGCCCCAGCATTTT.

The chain carries TRBV7-9 and TRBJ1-2; 10 bases are shared with TRBD1. There are 14 residues in the CDR3. Germline CDR1 and CDR2: SEHNR and FQNEAQ (reference sequence). Germline trimming cut 5 bases from V and 7 bases from J; bases unmatched to any gene: 7. The DNA of the CDR3 is TGTGCCAGCAGCCACGACAGGGGGCAGGGTGGCTACACCTTC. Translating gives CASSHDRGQGGYTF.

This clone turned up a few times. The chain uses TRBV18 and TRBJ1-1; D is unresolved. Trimming cost V 5 bases and J 1 base, with 11 bases left between them. CDR1 is KGHSH and CDR2 is LQKENI in the germline V gene. The length of the CDR3 is 14 residues. The DNA of the CDR3 is TGTGCCAGCTCATCATCCAACACGAACACTGAAGCTTTCTTT. It yields the protein CASSSSNTNTEAFF.

The chain recombines TRBV7-3 with TRBJ2-2; a weak D match, TRBD1 (6 bases). Germline values: CDR1 SGHTA, CDR2 FQGTGA. Trimming took 1 base from V and 6 from J, leaving 6 bases between them. CDR3 length equals 13 residues. Written as DNA, the CDR3 is TGTGCCAGCAGCTTAAGGGGGCCCGGGGAGCTGTTTTTT. Protein: CASSLRGPGELFF.

This sequence joins TRBV27 and TRBJ2-7; TRBD2 matches 7 bases. CDR1 MNHEY and CDR2 SMNVEV come from the germline V gene (reference sequence). Germline trimming cut 5 bases from V and 2 bases from J; bases unmatched to any gene: 9. The CDR3 has 15 amino acids. The CDR3 protein is CASSKSGALTYEQYF. The CDR3 nucleotides read TGTGCCAGCAGTAAAAGCGGGGCCTTAACCTACGAGCAGTACTTC.

This clone was observed a single time. This chain uses TRBV28 with TRBJ1-2; 12 bases agree with TRBD1. This CDR3 is 16 amino acids long. Germline loops: CDR1 MDHEN, CDR2 SYDVKM. V lost 2 bases, J lost 6 bases, and 7 bases stayed unmatched. The CDR3 bases are TGTGCCAGCAGTTTAGGAGGGGACAGGGGGCTTCATGGCTACACCTTC. It is translated as CASSLGGDRGLHGYTF.

This clone occurred a few times. This chain connects TRBV11-2 to TRBJ2-7; 8 bases align to TRBD2. CDR3 length: 16 amino acids. The J segment lost 0 bases and the V segment lost 5 bases, leaving 9 bases of the junction unmatched. The germline gives CDR1 SGHAT, CDR2 FQNNGV. The CDR3, as DNA: TGTGCCAGCAGCAGAATAGCGGGGACCCTCTCCTACGAGCAGTACTTC. Amino acids: CASSRIAGTLSYEQYF.

The chain couples TRBV9 to TRBJ1-4, with D perhaps TRBD1 (6 bases). The V end lost 3 bases, the J end lost 6 bases, and 12 bases lay between the germline ends. Germline-derived CDR1 and CDR2 are SGDLS and YYNGEE. The CDR3 is made up of 14 amino acids. The CDR3 reads CASSGASGDEKLFF. For the CDR3, the DNA is TGTGCCAGCAGCGGGGCTTCAGGGGATGAAAAACTGTTTTTT. Full variable domain (missing parts from reference TRBV9 and TRBJ1-4): DSGVTQTPKHLITATGQRVTLRCSPRSGDLSVYWYQQSLDQGLQFLIQYYNGEERAKGNILERFSAQQFPDLHSELNLSSLELGDSALYFCASSGASGDEKLFFGSGTQLSVL.

J is TRBJ2-7 and V is TRBV6-1; TRBD2 matches at 10 bases. V dropped 2 bases and J dropped 3; count of bases not matched to a gene: 16. CDR3 length: 19 amino acids. Germline V gives CDR1 MNHNS, CDR2 SASEGT. CDR3 in DNA: TGTGCCAGCAGTGAAAGGGTAAGAGCGGGAGGGCCGGTCTTCTACGAGCAGTACTTC. As protein: CASSERVRAGGPVFYEQYF.

On this clone: The sample has other DNA sequences that encode this CDR3 too. This chain joins TRBV27 and TRBJ1-2; possibly TRBD1 for D (5 bases). The CDR3 extends over 13 amino acids. Germline CDR1 and CDR2: MNHEY and SMNVEV (reference sequence). The germline V and J ends were trimmed by 2 bases and 4 bases, with 8 bases remaining between them. CDR3 sequence: CASSLDRAYGYTF. The CDR3 coding sequence is TGTGCCAGCAGTTTAGACAGAGCCTATGGCTACACCTTC.

The chain combines TRBV2 with TRBJ2-2, with 14 bases matching TRBD2. CDR1 is SNHLY and CDR2 is FYNNEI in the germline V gene. The trim removed 5 bases at V and 4 bases at J, leaving 9 bases unmatched. The CDR3 extends over 18 amino acids. In DNA, the CDR3 is TGTGCCAGCAGTTCCGGGACTAGCGGGAGACATCGCACCGGGGAGCTGTTTTTT. Amino acids: CASSSGTSGRHRTGELFF. Combining the CDR3 with reference TRBV2 and TRBJ2-2 gives the whole variable domain EPEVTQTPSHQVTQMGQEVILRCVPISNHLYFYWYRQILGQKVEFLVSFYNNEISEKSEIFDDQFSVERPDGSNFTLKIRSTKLEDSAMYFCASSSGTSGRHRTGELFFGEGSRLTVL.

V and J are TRBV19 and TRBJ2-3, with 11 bases lining up with TRBD2. Germline trimming cut 6 bases from V and 0 bases from J; bases unmatched to any gene: 11. CDR3 length: 18 residues. Germline V gene lookup returns CDR1 LNHDA and CDR2 SQIVND (reference sequence). The CDR3 reads CASSTTSGRMFSTDTQYF. The CDR3, as DNA: TGTGCCAGTAGCACTACTAGCGGGAGAATGTTTAGCACAGATACGCAGTATTTT.

About this clone: In the same sample, other DNA sequences code for this CDR3. The chain has TRBV18 and TRBJ2-5; no clear D. The V gene's germline CDR1 is KGHSH and CDR2 LQKENI. V lost 3 bases and J lost 5, with 10 bases in between. The CDR3 is 13 residues long. DNA of the CDR3: TGTGCCAGCTCACCCGGAGTGTTGGAGACCCAGTACTTC. It translates to CASSPGVLETQYF.

In its sample, this clone was seen once. This chain connects TRBV5-1 to TRBJ2-5; D is unresolved. The CDR3 spans 11 residues. V was trimmed by 5 bases and J by 3 bases, leaving 5 bases between them. In germline, CDR1 is SGHRS, CDR2 YFSETQ. The DNA for the CDR3 is TGCGCCAGCAGGGCGGAAGAGACCCAGTACTTC. Its translation is CASRAEETQYF.

This clone appeared a few times. The chain carries TRBV9 and TRBJ1-4; 8 bases agree with TRBD1. The CDR3 extends over 16 amino acids. The V gene end was trimmed by 0 bases and the J gene end by 4 bases; junction bases not matched to a gene: 5. CDR1 and CDR2 (germline): SGDLS, YYNGEE. In nucleotides, the CDR3 is TGTGCCAGCAGCGTAGCAGGGGGCAGAGGTAATGAAAAACTGTTTTTT. Translated, it gives CASSVAGGRGNEKLFF.

The chain couples TRBV14 to TRBJ2-2, with 7 bases aligning to TRBD1. From germline, CDR1 is SGHDN and CDR2 FVKESK. CDR3 size: 13 residues. V trimming: 8 bases; J trimming: 1 base; junction bases outside the gene matches: 1. In DNA form, the CDR3 reads TGTGCCAGCGGGACAGTGAACACCGGGGAGCTGTTTTTT. Translating gives CASGTVNTGELFF.

The chain carries TRBV5-5 and TRBJ2-1; D is perhaps TRBD1 (6 bases). Germline assignment: CDR1 SGHKS and CDR2 YYEKEE (reference sequence). With 4 bases removed from V and 7 bases from J, the gap between germline ends came to 12 bases. This CDR3 has 13 amino acids. The CDR3 coding sequence is TGTGCCAGCAGCCCATCTCAGGGGAATGAGCAGTTCTTC. Translating gives CASSPSQGNEQFF.

The chain joins TRBV5-1 to TRBJ2-7; tentative D call: TRBD2 (5 bases). V gave up 4 bases and J gave up 6 bases, with 11 bases separating them. The germline gives CDR1 SGHRS, CDR2 YFSETQ. CDR3 length equals 12 residues. The CDR3 DNA is TGCGCCAGCAGCGGCGGGCTGAGCGAGCAGTACTTC. This sequence encodes CASSGGLSEQYF.

V and J are TRBV30 and TRBJ2-2; D may be TRBD2 (5 bases). The CDR3 spans 16 residues. Trimming removed 3 bases at V and 4 bases at J, with 18 bases between. Looked up from germline, CDR1 is GTSNPN and CDR2 is SVGIG (reference sequence). CDR3: CAWSALGTRRTGELFF. CDR3 DNA sequence: TGTGCCTGGAGCGCCCTAGGAACTAGACGCACCGGGGAGCTGTTTTTT.

V is TRBV9 and J is TRBJ2-3, with TRBD2 identical over 11 bases. V lost 0 bases and J lost 3; bases outside the gene matches: 6. Germline loops: CDR1 SGDLS, CDR2 YYNGEE. The CDR3 sequence is 17 residues long. CDR3 amino acids: CASSVDSGRAETDTQYF. The CDR3, as DNA: TGTGCCAGCAGCGTAGATAGCGGGAGGGCGGAAACAGATACGCAGTATTTT.

The chain joins TRBV11-2 to TRBJ2-7; the D gene is possibly TRBD2 (5 bases). V was pared by 4 bases and J by 6 bases, with 16 bases between. Germline V gene lookup returns CDR1 SGHAT and CDR2 FQNNGV. The CDR3 contains 14 residues. The CDR3 DNA reads TGTGCCAGCAGCTGGCTGGACTCTTCTCTCGAGCAGTACTTC. It translates to CASSWLDSSLEQYF.

The chain combines TRBV28 with TRBJ2-6; possibly TRBD2 for D (6 bases). Germline assignment: CDR1 MDHEN and CDR2 SYDVKM. CDR3 length equals 15 residues. The V end was cut by 11 bases, the J end by 1 base, with 15 bases between. In DNA form, the CDR3 reads TGTGCCTGCTTCGGGGGTAGTTCTGGGGCCAACGTCCTGACTTTC. Protein product: CACFGGSSGANVLTF.